This TCR beta chain was captured in a study of post-analysis software for immune sequencing data. Study findings and constraints: Controls showed lower frequencies than patients for a few TRBV segments, and TRBV5-6, TRBV5-1 and TRBV20-1 were among these.

Regarding this clonotype: Its cognate antigen is unknown.

The junction had 7 bases not matched to a gene; V was cut back by 5 bases and J by 1 base. This CDR3 contains 15 residues. Researchers reported that TCR beta cDNA libraries carried unique molecular identifiers. T cells, roughly 1 to 10 million of them, yielded 500,000 or so cDNA molecules. TCRdb re-called the PCR reads with MiXCR, one entry per CDR3 protein. Found here are approximately 160,000 distinct CDR3 sequences, roughly 30% of them singletons; the top ten hold about 1.6%. Sequences were obtained from blood. V and J are TRBV12-3 or TRBV12-4 and TRBJ2-7, with 8 bases fitting TRBD2. The TCR sequence derives from a girl between 5 and 17 years old with multiple sclerosis. DNA of the CDR3: TGTGCCAGCAGTCCCGGGGGGGCCAGGTCCTACGAGCAGTACTTC. This codes for CASSPGGARSYEQYF.